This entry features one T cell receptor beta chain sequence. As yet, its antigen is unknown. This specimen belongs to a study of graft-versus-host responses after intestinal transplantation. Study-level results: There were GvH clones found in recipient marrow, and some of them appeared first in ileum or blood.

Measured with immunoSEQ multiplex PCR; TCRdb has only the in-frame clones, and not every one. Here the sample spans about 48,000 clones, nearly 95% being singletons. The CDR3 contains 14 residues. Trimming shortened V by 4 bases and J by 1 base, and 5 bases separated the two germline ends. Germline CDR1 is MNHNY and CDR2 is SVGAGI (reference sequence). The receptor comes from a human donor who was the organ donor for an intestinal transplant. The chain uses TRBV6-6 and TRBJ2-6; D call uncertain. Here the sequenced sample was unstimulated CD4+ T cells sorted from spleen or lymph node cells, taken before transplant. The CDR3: CASSSQSGANVLTF. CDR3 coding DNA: TGTGCCAGCAGTTCTCAGTCTGGGGCCAACGTCCTGACTTTC.